Sequencing of this T cell receptor (beta chain) was carried out in a study of blood T cell repertoires in COVID-19. Study in general: Nucleic acid was either cDNA or gDNA, and it came from T cells, B-cell-depleted T cells, or PBMCs.

In the study's own analysis: Nucleated cell counts were estimated from reference gene primer amplification. Assay: immunoSEQ multiplex PCR; the TCRdb copy retains only in-frame clones and omits some. The DNA gave D and trimming, while V, J and clone size come from that table. Of 100,000 to 150,000 clones listed, over 75% were seen once; the top ten hold over 25%. The CDR3 covers 13 residues. CDR1 is MDHEN, CDR2 SYDVKM, per germline. V lost 4 bases, J lost 5 bases, and 2 bases stayed unmatched. This receptor was obtained from a woman of 80 years or more with acute or convalescent COVID-19. The genes are TRBV28 and TRBJ1-2; 9 positions match TRBD1. Material for sequencing was peripheral blood. In nucleotides, the CDR3 is TGTGCCAGCAGTTCGACAGGGGGGTATGGCTACACCTTC. Amino acids: CASSSTGGYGYTF.